What follows are 27 T cell receptor beta chains derived from one specimen sequenced in a study of T cell responses to AZD1222 COVID-19 vaccine. Clones were read by immunoSEQ multiplex PCR, and TCRdb kept only the in-frame ones, dropping some. The sample yields more than 100,000 clones, roughly nine tenths seen once. The sequencing used peripheral blood, collected on day 0 of AZD1222 vaccination. These receptors were taken from an adult in good health.

This sequence joins TRBV3-1 (or the pseudogene TRBV3-2) and TRBJ2-3; possible D gene TRBD2, 7 bases. Looked up from germline, CDR1 is LGHDT and CDR2 is YNNKEL (reference sequence). The CDR3 is made up of 17 amino acids. With 6 bases removed from V and 6 bases from J, the gap between germline ends came to 25 bases. CDR3 nucleotides: TGTGCCAGCAGTCATCCGACCCAAGGGGGGGGGATCGATACGCAGTATTTT. It codes for CASSHPTQGGGIDTQYF.

The count of this clone is one. The same CDR3 can be traced to other DNA sequences in this sample. The chain joins TRBV6-5 to TRBJ1-2; D gene unclear. Germline loops: CDR1 MNHEY, CDR2 SVGAGI. This CDR3 is built from 13 residues. V lost 7 bases and J lost 0, with 9 bases in between. For the CDR3, the DNA is TGTGCCAGCACCCCAGGAGCTAACTATGGCTACACCTTC. The encoded protein is CASTPGANYGYTF.

This chain connects TRBV6-4 to TRBJ2-3, with a tentative D call TRBD2 (5 bases). The CDR3 runs to 14 residues. Between the trimmed V and J ends, which lost 6 bases and 1 base, there was a span of 11 bases. Per germline, CDR1 MRHNA and CDR2 SNTAGT. CDR3 DNA: TGTGCCAGCAGCGGAGGTGGGGGCACAGATACGCAGTATTTT. Translating it yields CASSGGGGTDTQYF.

This clone occurred once. Distinct nucleotide sequences in the sample also encode this CDR3. The CDR3 coding sequence is TGTGCCAGCAGTGAGGGGGACTACAATGAGCAGTTCTTC. This gives the protein CASSEGDYNEQFF. The chain is built from TRBV6-4 and TRBJ2-1, with D perhaps TRBD1 or TRBD2 (5 bases each). In germline, CDR1 is MRHNA, CDR2 SNTAGT. This CDR3 is built from 13 residues. V lost 3 bases to trimming and J lost 3 bases, with 6 bases between them.

The chain uses TRBV15 and TRBJ1-1, with 7 bases matching TRBD1. Per the germline V gene, CDR1 is LNHNV and CDR2 is YYDKDF (reference sequence). V was clipped by 1 base and J by 5 bases; unmatched bases: 4. The CDR3 sequence is 14 residues long. The CDR3 bases are TGTGCCACCAGCAGAGGACAGGGTGGGACTGAAGCTTTCTTT. This translates into CATSRGQGGTEAFF.

The rearrangement links TRBV13 to TRBJ2-1; 14 bases align to TRBD2. This CDR3 contains 19 residues. Germline trimming cut 0 bases from V and 8 bases from J; bases unmatched to any gene: 12. CDR1 is PRHDT and CDR2 is FYEKMQ in the germline V gene (reference sequence). The CDR3 loop reads CASSLGAGTSGSKDDEQFF. The DNA for the CDR3 is TGTGCCAGCAGCTTAGGCGCCGGGACTAGCGGGAGTAAGGATGATGAGCAGTTCTTC.

The V and J genes are TRBV7-3 and TRBJ1-5; the match to TRBD1 covers 8 bases. The CDR3 has 16 amino acids. The V gene end was trimmed by 5 bases and the J gene end by 0 bases; junction bases not matched to a gene: 6. Germline CDR1 reads SGHTA; CDR2 reads FQGTGA. The CDR3 coding sequence is TGTGCCAGCAGCAACACGACAGGGGATAGCAATCAGCCCCAGCATTTT. This gives the protein CASSNTTGDSNQPQHF.

The genes are TRBV4-1 and TRBJ1-5; D possibly corresponds to TRBD1 (6 bases). Per the germline V gene, CDR1 is MGHRA and CDR2 is YSYEKL. The CDR3 has 16 residues. The germline V and J ends were trimmed by 1 base and 4 bases, with 14 bases remaining between them. CDR3 coding DNA: TGCGCCAGCAGCCAAGTAGGGGGGGGCCGGAATCAGCCCCAGCATTTT. This sequence encodes CASSQVGGGRNQPQHF.

The J gene is TRBJ2-7, the V gene TRBV7-9; D gene unclear. CDR1 is SEHNR and CDR2 is FQNEAQ in the germline V gene (reference sequence). The CDR3 has 13 residues. V was cut by 6 bases and J by 4 bases, with 13 bases left in between. The CDR3 loop reads CASRNPQRYEQYF. The CDR3 DNA reads TGTGCCAGCAGAAACCCTCAGAGATACGAGCAGTACTTC.

CDR3 bases: TGTGCCAGCAGTTTAAGGGGAAGGGAGCTGTTTTTT. Protein product: CASSLRGRELFF. This rearrangement joins TRBV28 to TRBJ2-2; tentative D call: TRBD1 (5 bases). Trimming pared 2 bases from V and 9 bases from J, leaving 7 bases between. Germline-derived CDR1 and CDR2 are MDHEN and SYDVKM. There are 12 residues in the CDR3.

This chain joins TRBV7-2 and TRBJ1-5; maybe TRBD1 (6 bases). V was shortened by 4 bases and J by 1 base, with 8 bases between the two germline ends. Germline CDR1 SGHTA, CDR2 FQGNSA. CDR3 length: 14 amino acids. The CDR3 sequence is CASSSDSSNQPQHF. Here the CDR3 DNA reads TGTGCCAGCAGCTCGGACAGCAGCAATCAGCCCCAGCATTTT. Looking up the rest from reference TRBV7-2 and TRBJ1-5 gives the full variable domain: GAGVSQSPSNKVTEKGKDVELRCDPISGHTALYWYRQSLGQGLEFLIYFQGNSAPDKSGLPSDRFSAERTGGSVSTLTIQRTQQEDSAVYLCASSSDSSNQPQHFGDGTRLSIL.

The V gene is TRBV10-3, the J gene TRBJ2-7, with D possibly matching TRBD2 (5 bases). With 6 bases removed from V and 3 bases from J, the gap between germline ends came to 15 bases. CDR1 is ENHRY and CDR2 is SYGVKD in the germline V gene. The length of the CDR3 is 14 residues. CDR3 loop: CAIRKDNRGYEQYF. Here the CDR3 DNA reads TGTGCCATCAGGAAGGATAACCGGGGCTACGAGCAGTACTTC.

The chain has TRBV5-4 and TRBJ2-7, with 12 bases lining up with TRBD2. Germline CDR1 reads SGHNT; CDR2 reads YYREEE (reference sequence). The CDR3 has 16 amino acids. V was pared by 2 bases and J by 3 bases, with 6 bases of the junction left unmatched. Here the CDR3 DNA reads TGTGCCAGCAGCTTCAAGAGACTAGCGGGGGTCTACGAGCAGTACTTC. Encoded protein: CASSFKRLAGVYEQYF.

The rearrangement uses TRBV6-2 or TRBV6-3 and TRBJ2-7; the match to TRBD1 covers 7 bases. V was pared by 5 bases and J by 3 bases, with 10 bases of the junction left unmatched. The CDR3 has 15 amino acids. Germline values: CDR1 MNHEY, CDR2 SVGEGT. The CDR3 nucleotides are TGTGCCAGCAGTCAGCCTTTAGGACAGGTCTACGAGCAGTACTTC. Residues: CASSQPLGQVYEQYF.

This sequence joins TRBV5-1 and TRBJ2-1, with a possible D match to TRBD1 (6 bases). Germline V gives CDR1 SGHRS, CDR2 YFSETQ. CDR3 length: 12 residues. Trimming took 4 bases from V and 6 from J, leaving 8 bases between them. The CDR3 sequence is CASSLGGNEQFF. The CDR3, as DNA: TGCGCCAGCAGCCTAGGGGGCAATGAGCAGTTCTTC. Together with reference TRBV5-1 and TRBJ2-1, the CDR3 gives the full variable domain: KAGVTQTPRYLIKTRGQQVTLSCSPISGHRSVSWYQQTPGQGLQFLFEYFSETQRNKGNFPGRFSGRQFSNSRSEMNVSTLELGDSALYLCASSLGGNEQFFGPGTRLTVL.

The J gene is TRBJ2-7, the V gene TRBV24-1, with D perhaps assigned TRBD1 or TRBD2 (6 bases each). CDR3 length: 14 residues. Germline V gene lookup returns CDR1 KGHDR and CDR2 SFDVKD. V was pared by 5 bases and J by 5 bases, with 15 bases between. The CDR3: CATSAGGLRDEQYF. The CDR3 DNA follows: TGTGCCACCAGTGCTGGGGGGCTGCGGGACGAGCAGTACTTC.

The V and J genes are TRBV6-5 and TRBJ1-6; unclear D gene. The V end was cut by 2 bases, the J end by 8 bases, with 13 bases between. The CDR3 extends over 15 amino acids. The V gene's germline CDR1 is MNHEY and CDR2 SVGAGI. For the CDR3, the DNA is TGTGCCAGCAGTTACGGAGGGCGCATGGATTCACCCCTCCACTTT. Its translation: CASSYGGRMDSPLHF.

In DNA, the CDR3 is TGCGCCAGCAGCCAAGATCAAGACAGGGGGAACTATGGCTACACCTTC. Its translation is CASSQDQDRGNYGYTF. V and J are TRBV4-1 and TRBJ1-2; 9 bases align to TRBD1. The germline V gene encodes CDR1 MGHRA and CDR2 YSYEKL. After removal of 0 bases from V and 2 bases from J, the junction contained 4 bases not matched to a gene. This CDR3 comprises 16 residues.

This chain joins TRBV19 and TRBJ1-3, with D possibly being TRBD1 (5 bases). The CDR3 has 15 amino acids. Trimming removed 7 bases at V and 0 bases at J, with 13 bases between. From germline, CDR1 is LNHDA and CDR2 SQIVND (reference sequence). As DNA, the CDR3 is TGTGCCAGTAAAATCGGACACAACTCTGGAAACACCATATATTTT. The encoded protein is CASKIGHNSGNTIYF.

The V gene is TRBV10-3, the J gene TRBJ2-7; D gene ambiguous. Trimming removed 0 bases from V and 0 bases from J, with 9 bases in between. This CDR3 region has 15 residues. Per germline, CDR1 ENHRY and CDR2 SYGVKD. This CDR3 reads CAISESSMSSYEQYF. The CDR3 region has the DNA TGTGCCATCAGTGAGTCCTCGATGAGCTCCTACGAGCAGTACTTC.

The chain carries TRBV6-5 and TRBJ1-6; D gene unclear. Germline V gene lookup returns CDR1 MNHEY and CDR2 SVGAGI. Trimming stripped 6 bases from V and 0 bases from J, with 9 bases between. The CDR3 extends over 15 amino acids. The CDR3 region has the DNA TGTGCCAGCAGCCTGATGGACTCCTATAATTCACCCCTCCACTTT. Residues: CASSLMDSYNSPLHF.

This chain links TRBV14 with TRBJ2-1; 9 nucleotides align to TRBD1. The CDR3 length is 17 residues. Germline V gives CDR1 SGHDN, CDR2 FVKESK. After removal of 1 base from V and 3 bases from J, the junction contained 7 bases not matched to a gene. CDR3 sequence: CASSQGLRDRVYNEQFF. CDR3 DNA: TGTGCCAGCAGCCAAGGGCTTAGGGACAGGGTCTACAATGAGCAGTTCTTC.

The genes are TRBV18 and TRBJ1-5; 7 bases are shared with TRBD1. CDR1 is KGHSH, CDR2 LQKENI, per germline. V lost 8 bases, J lost 7 bases, and 11 bases stayed unmatched. There are 14 residues in the CDR3. This CDR3 reads CASTPGTAGQPQHF. Written as DNA, the CDR3 is TGTGCCAGCACCCCCGGGACAGCGGGGCAGCCCCAGCATTTT.

The chain couples TRBV18 to TRBJ1-4; D gene ambiguous. V lost 2 bases and J 4 bases, leaving 8 bases between the germline ends. CDR1 is KGHSH and CDR2 is LQKENI in the germline V gene. This CDR3 spans 14 amino acids. This CDR3 is CASSPGDFNEKLFF. CDR3 bases: TGTGCCAGCTCACCAGGTGACTTTAATGAAAAACTGTTTTTT.

V is TRBV5-1 and J is TRBJ2-1; the D is unclear. CDR3 size: 15 residues. V was trimmed by 2 bases and J by 7 bases, leaving 16 bases between them. The germline CDR1 and CDR2 sequences are SGHRS and YFSETQ. The CDR3 is CASSFGPPSGNEQFF. The CDR3 DNA follows: TGCGCCAGCAGCTTCGGGCCCCCGTCCGGGAATGAGCAGTTCTTC.

The rearrangement uses TRBV7-2 and TRBJ1-5, with 7 bases fitting TRBD1. Germline CDR1 SGHTA, CDR2 FQGNSA. The CDR3 is 16 residues long. Losses at the gene ends were 5 bases for V and 1 base for J; bases not matched to a gene: 8. DNA of the CDR3: TGTGCCAGCAGCCGTTCAAAGACAGGGAGCAATCAGCCCCAGCATTTT. Its protein is CASSRSKTGSNQPQHF. Looking up the rest from reference TRBV7-2 and TRBJ1-5 gives the full variable domain: GAGVSQSPSNKVTEKGKDVELRCDPISGHTALYWYRQSLGQGLEFLIYFQGNSAPDKSGLPSDRFSAERTGGSVSTLTIQRTQQEDSAVYLCASSRSKTGSNQPQHFGDGTRLSIL.

This chain links TRBV19 with TRBJ2-7; no definite D call. From germline, CDR1 is LNHDA and CDR2 SQIVND (reference sequence). The CDR3 extends over 16 amino acids. The V gene lost 1 base and the J gene lost 0 bases, with 13 bases spanning the gap. The chain's CDR3 is CASSIVSATASYEQYF. CDR3 DNA sequence: TGTGCCAGTAGTATAGTTTCAGCAACCGCCTCCTACGAGCAGTACTTC. The full variable domain, rest sourced from reference TRBV19 and TRBJ2-7, is DGGITQSPKYLFRKEGQNVTLSCEQNLNHDAMYWYRQDPGQGLRLIYYSQIVNDFQKGDIAEGYSVSREKKESFPLTVTSAQKNPTAFYLCASSIVSATASYEQYFGPGTRLTVT.